This TCR beta chain stems from a study of T cells after yellow fever vaccination. Broader study findings: Detected again after the booster were most primary-vaccination clones, at about 96% CD4 and roughly 88% CD8. Researchers noted that a small share of clonotypes showed up in both CD4 and CD8 compartments. By day 5 rather than day 15, the secondary response had peaked, though it was weaker.

This CDR3 is built from 17 residues. Germline V gene data show CDR1 as LGHNA and CDR2 as YSLEER. Trimming removed 4 bases at V and 4 bases at J, with 20 bases between. TCRdb processed the 5' RACE reads anew with MiXCR; each CDR3 protein has one entry. The data contain more than 35,000 distinct CDR3 sequences, roughly 6.4% of them singletons. V and J are TRBV4-3 and TRBJ2-1; the D gene could be TRBD1 or TRBD2 (5 bases each). The source is a man aged 25-40 years who received the YFV17D yellow fever vaccine. The sequencing here drew on CD8+ T cells not binding an NS4B(214-222) dextramer, sorted from PBMCs, taken 45 days after the yellow fever booster vaccination. CDR3: CASSLKVPGTIYNEQFF. The CDR3 nucleotides read TGCGCCAGCAGCCTTAAGGTGCCGGGGACGATTTACAATGAGCAGTTCTTC.